Given below is one TCR beta chain in context. Sequencing was performed with immunoSEQ multiplex PCR; in TCRdb, only in-frame clones are kept and a portion is missing. This table has 180,000 or so clones, approximately 85% appearing once. This sample stems from a study of blood T cell repertoires in COVID-19. Germline-derived CDR1 and CDR2 are SGHRS and YFSETQ. Trimming removed 3 bases at V and 1 base at J, with 8 bases between. The CDR3 runs to 15 residues. The sequencing input was peripheral blood. This chain uses TRBV5-1 with TRBJ2-6; tentative D call: TRBD1 (6 bases). The receptor was isolated from a man in his fifties or sixties with acute or convalescent COVID-19. CDR3 region: CASSSTGSGANVLTF. DNA for the CDR3: TGCGCCAGCAGCTCCACAGGGTCTGGGGCCAACGTCCTGACTTTC. The complete variable domain, with remaining parts taken from reference TRBV5-1 and TRBJ2-6, reads KAGVTQTPRYLIKTRGQQVTLSCSPISGHRSVSWYQQTPGQGLQFLFEYFSETQRNKGNFPGRFSGRQFSNSRSEMNVSTLELGDSALYLCASSSTGSGANVLTFGAGSRLTVL.